A single sample is the source of the 5 T cell receptor beta chains below, sequenced in a study of CD8 T cells in ankylosing spondylitis. MiXCR, run by TCRdb on the 5' RACE reads, gives a single entry per CDR3 protein. The sample has 200,000 to 300,000 distinct CDR3 sequences; approximately 11% are singletons. The sequenced sample was blood, either unsorted or a sorted T cell fraction (not recorded which). Receptors originate from a male donor with ankylosing spondylitis or in good health (not recorded which).

The chain couples TRBV7-6 to TRBJ2-1; 7 bases align to TRBD2. The CDR3 is 14 residues long. Germline trimming cut 1 base from V and 4 bases from J; bases unmatched to any gene: 1. Germline loops: CDR1 SGHVS, CDR2 FNYEAQ. DNA for the CDR3: TGTGCCAGCAGCTTAGGAGCGGGGTACAATGAGCAGTTCTTC. It yields the protein CASSLGAGYNEQFF.

This clonotype was detected ten times or more. The chain carries TRBV12-3 or TRBV12-4 and TRBJ2-4; tentative D call: TRBD2 (5 bases). V lost 7 bases and J 3 bases, leaving 7 bases between the germline ends. This CDR3 has 12 amino acids. CDR3 sequence reads: CASTGIKNIQYF. CDR3 in DNA: TGTGCCAGCACGGGGATCAAAAACATTCAGTACTTC.

This chain connects TRBV12-3 or TRBV12-4 to TRBJ2-1; TRBD1 matches at 8 bases. V shed 7 bases, J shed 4 bases, and the junction held 6 bases outside the gene matches. The CDR3 extends over 14 amino acids. For the CDR3, the DNA is TGTGCCAGCAAAAGTTACAGGGGGTACAATGAGCAGTTCTTC. It specifies CASKSYRGYNEQFF.

This clonotype was counted ten times or more. The chain links TRBV27 to TRBJ2-7; D uncertain. V lost 2 bases, J lost 0 bases, and 11 bases lay in between. In germline, CDR1 is MNHEY, CDR2 SMNVEV (reference sequence). CDR3 length: 15 amino acids. CDR3 loop: CASSLTWPSSYEQYF. The CDR3 nucleotides are TGTGCCAGCAGTTTAACGTGGCCCAGCTCCTACGAGCAGTACTTC.

The sample holds many counts of this clonotype. V is TRBV5-4 and J is TRBJ1-2; 7 positions agree with TRBD1. Germline trimming cut 3 bases from V and 7 bases from J; bases unmatched to any gene: 9. The CDR3 sequence is 14 residues long. The germline gives CDR1 SGHNT, CDR2 YYREEE (reference sequence). The CDR3 DNA follows: TGTGCCAGCAGCTCAAGCGTACAGGGGCCTGGCTACACCTTC. This sequence encodes CASSSSVQGPGYTF.